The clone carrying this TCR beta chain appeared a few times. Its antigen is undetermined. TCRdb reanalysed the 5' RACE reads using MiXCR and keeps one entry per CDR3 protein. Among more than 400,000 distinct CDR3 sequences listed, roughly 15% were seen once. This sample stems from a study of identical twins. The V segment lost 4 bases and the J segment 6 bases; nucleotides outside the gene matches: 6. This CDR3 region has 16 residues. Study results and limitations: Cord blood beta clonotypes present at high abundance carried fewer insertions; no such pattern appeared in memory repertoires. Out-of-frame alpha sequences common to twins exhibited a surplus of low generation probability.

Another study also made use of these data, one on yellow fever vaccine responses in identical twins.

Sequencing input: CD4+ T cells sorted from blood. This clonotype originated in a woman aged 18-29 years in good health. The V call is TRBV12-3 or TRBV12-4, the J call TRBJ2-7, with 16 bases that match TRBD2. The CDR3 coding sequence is TGTGCCAGCAGTTCGGGACTAGCGGGAGGGTTAGCCGAGCAGTACTTC. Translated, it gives CASSSGLAGGLAEQYF.